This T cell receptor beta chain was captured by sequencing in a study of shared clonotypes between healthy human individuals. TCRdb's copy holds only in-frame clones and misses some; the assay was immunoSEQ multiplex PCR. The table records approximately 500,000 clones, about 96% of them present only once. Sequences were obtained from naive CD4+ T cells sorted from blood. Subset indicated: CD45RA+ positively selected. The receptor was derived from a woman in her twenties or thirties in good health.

CDR3 bases: TGTGCCAGCAGTTTAAGGCTAGCGGGGACCGGGGAGCTGTTTTTT. Residues: CASSLRLAGTGELFF. The V call is TRBV27, the J call TRBJ2-2; 9 bases agree with TRBD2. Germline V lookup: CDR1 MNHEY, CDR2 SMNVEV (reference sequence). Losses at the gene ends were 2 bases for V and 5 bases for J; bases not matched to a gene: 3. This CDR3 spans 15 amino acids.